This entry describes one T cell receptor beta chain. Assay: immunoSEQ multiplex PCR; the TCRdb copy retains only in-frame clones and omits some. The data contain 250,000 to 300,000 clones, 85% to 90% of them singletons. This entry is derived from a study of blood T cell repertoires in COVID-19. Study-level background: COVID-19 samples, acute and convalescent, were from the United States, Italy and Spain.

Seattle researchers signed up patients amid active infection and tracked them longitudinally. This CDR3 spans 18 amino acids. CDR1 is KGHDR, CDR2 SFDVKD, per germline. With V trimmed by 3 bases and J by 5 bases, 11 bases remained unmatched. This TCR derives from a woman aged 25 to 39 with COVID-19, enrolled during active disease. The sample consisted of peripheral blood. The genes are TRBV24-1 and TRBJ2-3; 12 nucleotides agree with TRBD2. The CDR3 nucleotides are TGTGCCACCAGTGATCCGCGGCCCACTAGCGGGGGGAGAGATACGCAGTATTTT. Translating it yields CATSDPRPTSGGRDTQYF.